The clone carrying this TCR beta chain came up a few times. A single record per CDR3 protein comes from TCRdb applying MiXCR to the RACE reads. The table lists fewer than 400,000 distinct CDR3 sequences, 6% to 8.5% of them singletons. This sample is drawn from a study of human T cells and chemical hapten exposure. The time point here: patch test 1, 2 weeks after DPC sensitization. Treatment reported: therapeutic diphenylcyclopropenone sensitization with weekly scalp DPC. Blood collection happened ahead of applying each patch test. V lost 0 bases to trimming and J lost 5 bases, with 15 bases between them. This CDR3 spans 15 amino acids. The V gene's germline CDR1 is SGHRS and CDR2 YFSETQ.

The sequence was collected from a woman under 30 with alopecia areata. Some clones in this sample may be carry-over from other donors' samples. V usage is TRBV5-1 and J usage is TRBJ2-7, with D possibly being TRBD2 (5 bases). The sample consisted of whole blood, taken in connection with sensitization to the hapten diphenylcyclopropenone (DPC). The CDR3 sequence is CASSLEPGKVHEQYF. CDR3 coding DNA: TGCGCCAGCAGCTTGGAACCGGGGAAAGTCCACGAGCAGTACTTC.